The TCR beta chain under discussion was sequenced for a study of blood T cells in healthy people across ages. The CDR3 runs to 15 residues. Germline V gene data show CDR1 as SGHTA and CDR2 as FQGNSA. Combining a sample-barcoded 5' primer with a J-beta primer mix, a second PCR ran for roughly 7 to 11 cycles. TCRdb reprocessed the 5' RACE reads via MiXCR and lists one record per CDR3 protein. The table has about 580,000 distinct CDR3 sequences, 47% seen once. This sequence was found in an older man in good health. Sequenced input: blood. The chain recombines TRBV7-2 with TRBJ2-4; D gene ambiguous. The DNA matches TRBJ2-7 better at its end, which makes the J call doubtful. For the CDR3, the DNA is TGTGCCAGCAGCTTAGACAGTGGTCCCTCCTACGAGCAGTACTTC. This sequence encodes CASSLDSGPSYEQYF.